Listed here is a single T cell receptor beta chain. Antigen unknown. The TCR library protocol attached unique molecular identifiers to the individual cDNA molecules. TCRdb re-called the 5' RACE reads with MiXCR, one entry per CDR3 protein. The sample gives around 53,000 distinct CDR3 sequences, roughly 9.8% of which show up once; roughly 8.3% is in the top ten. The CDR3 has 16 amino acids. The V gene end was trimmed by 6 bases and the J gene end by 0 bases; junction bases not matched to a gene: 5. Germline loops: CDR1 SEHNR, CDR2 FQNEAQ (reference sequence). This sample is drawn from a study of early T cells in non-severe SARS-CoV-2 infection. Findings of the study overall: In VDJdb matching, anti-spike CD8 responses were favored while private and CD4 specificities went missing.

The sequenced sample consisted of whole blood. The sequence was collected from an adult who was a healthcare worker with PCR-confirmed SARS-CoV-2 infection or an uninfected control (not recorded which). The J gene is TRBJ2-3, the V gene TRBV7-9, with 11 bases that match TRBD2. CDR3 residues: CASSSGLADSTDTQYF. CDR3 DNA: TGTGCCAGCAGTTCGGGACTAGCGGATAGCACAGATACGCAGTATTTT.